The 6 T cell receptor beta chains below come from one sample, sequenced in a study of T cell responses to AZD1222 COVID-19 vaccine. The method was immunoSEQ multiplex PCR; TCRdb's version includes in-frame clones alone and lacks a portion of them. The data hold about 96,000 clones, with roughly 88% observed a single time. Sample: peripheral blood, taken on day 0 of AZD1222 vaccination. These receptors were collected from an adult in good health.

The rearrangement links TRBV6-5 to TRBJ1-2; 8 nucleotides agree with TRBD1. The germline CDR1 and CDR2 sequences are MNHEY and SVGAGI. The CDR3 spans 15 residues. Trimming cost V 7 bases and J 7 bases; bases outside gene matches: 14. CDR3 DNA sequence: TGTGCCAGCAAACCCCAGGACAGGGACACCGGTGGCTACACCTTC. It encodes CASKPQDRDTGGYTF.

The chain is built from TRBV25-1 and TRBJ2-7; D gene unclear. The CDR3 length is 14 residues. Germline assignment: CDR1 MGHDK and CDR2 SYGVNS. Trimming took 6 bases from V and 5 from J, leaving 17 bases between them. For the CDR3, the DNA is TGTGCCAGCAGAACGACACAGCTGGCAAACGAGCAGTACTTC. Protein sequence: CASRTTQLANEQYF.

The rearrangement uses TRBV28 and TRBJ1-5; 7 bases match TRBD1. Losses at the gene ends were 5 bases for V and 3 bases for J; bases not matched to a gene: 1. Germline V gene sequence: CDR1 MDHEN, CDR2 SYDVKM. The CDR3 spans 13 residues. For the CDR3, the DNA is TGTGCCAGCAGTGACAGGGCCAATCAGCCCCAGCATTTT. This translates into CASSDRANQPQHF.

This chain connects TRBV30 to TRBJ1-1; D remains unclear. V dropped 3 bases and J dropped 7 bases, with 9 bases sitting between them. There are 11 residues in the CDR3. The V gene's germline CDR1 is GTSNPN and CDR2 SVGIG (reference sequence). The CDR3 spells CAWRRTDEAFF. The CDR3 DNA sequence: TGTGCCTGGAGAAGAACCGATGAAGCTTTCTTT.

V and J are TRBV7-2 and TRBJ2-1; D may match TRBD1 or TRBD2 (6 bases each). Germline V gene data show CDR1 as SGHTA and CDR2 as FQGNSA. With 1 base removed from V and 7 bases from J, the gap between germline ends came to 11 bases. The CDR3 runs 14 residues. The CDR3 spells CASSLVGGRNEQFF. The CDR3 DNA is TGTGCCAGCAGCTTAGTTGGGGGGCGGAATGAGCAGTTCTTC.

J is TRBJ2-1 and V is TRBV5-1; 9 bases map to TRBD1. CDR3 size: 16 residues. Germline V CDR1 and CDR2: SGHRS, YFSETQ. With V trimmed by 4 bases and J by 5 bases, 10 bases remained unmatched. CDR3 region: CASSGRHGTGNNEQFF. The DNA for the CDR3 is TGCGCCAGCAGCGGGCGGCATGGGACAGGGAACAATGAGCAGTTCTTC.